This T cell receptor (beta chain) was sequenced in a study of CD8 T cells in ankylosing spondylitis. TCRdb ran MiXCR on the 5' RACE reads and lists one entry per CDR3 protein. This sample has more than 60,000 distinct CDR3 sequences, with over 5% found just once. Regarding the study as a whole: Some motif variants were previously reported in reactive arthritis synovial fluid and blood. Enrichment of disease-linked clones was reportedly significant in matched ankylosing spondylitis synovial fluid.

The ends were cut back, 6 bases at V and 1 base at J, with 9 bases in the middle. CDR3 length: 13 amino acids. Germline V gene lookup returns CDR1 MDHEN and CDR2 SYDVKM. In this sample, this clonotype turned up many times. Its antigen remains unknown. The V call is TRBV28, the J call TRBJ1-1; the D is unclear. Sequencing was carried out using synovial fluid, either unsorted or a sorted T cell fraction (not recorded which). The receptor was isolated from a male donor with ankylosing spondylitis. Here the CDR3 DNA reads TGTGCCAGCAGGCTTAACAAGAACACTGAAGCTTTCTTT. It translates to CASRLNKNTEAFF.